Below are 27 T cell receptor beta chains sequenced from a single sample in a study of blood T cell repertoires in COVID-19. Here immunoSEQ multiplex PCR was the method, and the copy in TCRdb shows in-frame clones only, minus some. Among 150,000 to 200,000 clones listed, approximately 78% were seen once. The specimen sequenced was peripheral blood. The receptor set was obtained from a human donor in a cohort sampled during active COVID-19.

CDR3 residues: CASSPGGNTIYF. As DNA, the CDR3 is TGCGCCAGCAGCCCGGGGGGAAACACCATATATTTT. The V call is TRBV5-1, the J call TRBJ1-3; no clear D. Germline CDR1 SGHRS, CDR2 YFSETQ. This CDR3 is built from 12 residues. The V end was cut by 4 bases, the J end by 4 bases, with 6 bases between.

The V call is TRBV19, the J call TRBJ1-5; D is unclear. CDR1 is LNHDA, CDR2 SQIVND, per germline (reference sequence). This CDR3 comprises 14 residues. Between the trimmed V and J ends, which lost 5 bases and 0 bases, there was a span of 8 bases. The CDR3 spells CASSDEASNQPQHF. The CDR3 DNA is TGTGCCAGTAGTGATGAGGCTAGCAATCAGCCCCAGCATTTT.

The chain uses TRBV4-3 and TRBJ1-1; D is perhaps TRBD1 (5 bases). The CDR3 is made up of 16 amino acids. CDR1 is LGHNA and CDR2 is YSLEER in the germline V gene. V lost 0 bases to trimming and J lost 2 bases, with 13 bases between them. The CDR3 DNA reads as TGCGCCAGCAGCCAAGACTGGCAGGGCTTCAACACTGAAGCTTTCTTT. It specifies CASSQDWQGFNTEAFF.

This clone appeared a few times. Here the CDR3 DNA reads TGCGCCAGCAGCCAAGATCCGTCAGGGGGTGGTAGCTACACCTTC. Translation gives CASSQDPSGGGSYTF. This chain connects TRBV4-3 to TRBJ1-2; TRBD1 matches at 7 bases. The germline gives CDR1 LGHNA, CDR2 YSLEER. V lost 0 bases, J lost 9 bases, and 10 bases stayed unmatched. There are 15 residues in the CDR3.

The chain carries TRBV9 and TRBJ2-7; 10 nucleotides align to TRBD1. Germline V CDR1 and CDR2: SGDLS, YYNGEE. The ends lost 4 bases at V and 0 bases at J; junction bases unmatched: 4. The CDR3 sequence is 15 residues long. The CDR3 DNA follows: TGTGCCAGCAGCCTTGGACAGGGGGGCTCCTACGAGCAGTACTTC. Amino acid sequence: CASSLGQGGSYEQYF.

This chain connects TRBV6-2 or TRBV6-3 to TRBJ2-5; 7 bases match TRBD1. Germline CDR1 is MNHEY and CDR2 is SVGEGT. The CDR3 spans 13 residues. Trimming at V came to 6 bases and at J to 5 bases, leaving 6 bases not matched to a gene. The DNA for the CDR3 is TGTGCCAGCAGCCGACAGGGTTGGGAGACCCAGTACTTC. Translating it yields CASSRQGWETQYF.

The CDR3 nucleotides read TGTGCCAGCAGTTTCTCTCCGAGGAGGGACCAGCCCCAGCATTTT. Protein: CASSFSPRRDQPQHF. The V call is TRBV27, the J call TRBJ1-5; perhaps TRBD1 as D (5 bases). The CDR3 contains 15 residues. CDR1 is MNHEY and CDR2 is SMNVEV in the germline V gene (reference sequence). The V end lost 3 bases, the J end lost 7 bases, and 16 bases lay between the germline ends.

The rearrangement joins TRBV28 to TRBJ1-2; TRBD1 agrees at 12 bases. J was trimmed by 6 bases and V by 2 bases; bases with no gene match: 4. Germline values: CDR1 MDHEN, CDR2 SYDVKM. The CDR3 length is 15 residues. For the CDR3, the DNA is TGTGCCAGCAGTTTAGGGACAGGGGGCGAGGATGGCTACACCTTC. Its protein is CASSLGTGGEDGYTF.

Concerning this clone: An end of the junction differs from the germline gene, which may be a read error. The chain uses TRBV7-7 and TRBJ2-1, with TRBD2 matching 9 bases. Germline CDR1 is SSHAT and CDR2 is FNYEAQ (reference sequence). The CDR3 extends over 19 amino acids. Here the CDR3 DNA reads TGTGCTAGCAGCCTACAGGGTCCCAATAGCGGGAGCAGATACAATGAGCAGTTCTTC. Translation gives CASSLQGPNSGSRYNEQFF.

The V and J genes are TRBV4-1 and TRBJ2-7; TRBD1 aligns across 7 bases. The germline V gene encodes CDR1 MGHRA and CDR2 YSYEKL. The length of the CDR3 is 15 residues. V lost 1 base and J lost 3; bases outside the gene matches: 6. CDR3: CASSQGIGGSYEQYF. Here the CDR3 DNA reads TGCGCCAGCAGCCAAGGGATAGGGGGCAGCTACGAGCAGTACTTC.

The chain uses TRBV25-1 and TRBJ2-5; 9 positions agree with TRBD2. The germline gives CDR1 MGHDK, CDR2 SYGVNS. J lost 5 bases, V lost 8 bases, and 6 bases had no gene match. The CDR3 contains 13 residues. The CDR3 DNA follows: TGTGCCAGCGCGTCGGCGGGGGGGGAGACCCAGTACTTC. It translates to CASASAGGETQYF.

The chain couples TRBV18 to TRBJ2-5, with TRBD1 identical over 7 bases. V lost 3 bases, J lost 1 base, and 5 bases stayed unmatched. Germline V lookup: CDR1 KGHSH, CDR2 LQKENI. The CDR3 covers 15 residues. CDR3 DNA sequence: TGTGCCAGCTCACCGAAAGCAGGGGGCCAAGAGACCCAGTACTTC. Translated: CASSPKAGGQETQYF.

V usage is TRBV4-3 and J usage is TRBJ1-1; TRBD1 might be the D (5 bases). V was trimmed by 1 base and J by 6 bases, leaving 15 bases between them. CDR3 length: 15 residues. Germline values: CDR1 LGHNA, CDR2 YSLEER. The CDR3 coding sequence is TGCGCCAGCAGCCAAGCCGGAATCCAAGGGGCTGAAGCTTTCTTT. This gives the protein CASSQAGIQGAEAFF.

This clone was seen a single time. The chain links TRBV25-1 to TRBJ2-7; 7 bases agree with TRBD1. Trimming took 11 bases from V and 5 from J; bases not matched to a gene: 15. CDR3 length: 14 residues. Germline CDR1 is MGHDK and CDR2 is SYGVNS. CDR3 DNA: TGTGCCGACTGTTCCGGACGACAGGGACACGAGCAGTACTTC. Translation gives CADCSGRQGHEQYF.

The chain employs TRBV15 and TRBJ1-5; no reliable D call. Germline V gives CDR1 LNHNV, CDR2 YYDKDF (reference sequence). The V end lost 5 bases, the J end lost 9 bases, and 14 bases lay between the germline ends. The CDR3 is made up of 13 amino acids. As DNA, the CDR3 is TGTGCCACCAGCCCCCTAGGGCGGGGGCCCCAGCATTTT. As protein: CATSPLGRGPQHF.

The chain joins TRBV5-1 to TRBJ1-1; TRBD1 aligns across 7 bases. This CDR3 spans 14 amino acids. J was trimmed by 8 bases and V by 3 bases; bases with no gene match: 10. Germline CDR1 SGHRS, CDR2 YFSETQ. CDR3 residues: CASSSSTGVGEAFF. Written as DNA, the CDR3 is TGCGCCAGCAGCTCATCCACAGGGGTAGGGGAAGCTTTCTTT.

The rearrangement uses TRBV15 and TRBJ1-6, with 8 bases fitting TRBD1. The CDR3 contains 17 residues. Germline V gene data show CDR1 as LNHNV and CDR2 as YYDKDF (reference sequence). J lost 5 bases, V lost 5 bases, and 11 bases had no gene match. CDR3 nucleotide sequence: TGTGCCACCAGCGCCCAGACCTTCAGGGGGCATAATTCACCCCTCCACTTT. It translates to CATSAQTFRGHNSPLHF.

This chain connects TRBV19 to TRBJ1-3; D is ambiguous. The germline V and J ends were trimmed by 2 bases and 4 bases, with 12 bases remaining between them. Per germline, CDR1 LNHDA and CDR2 SQIVND (reference sequence). This CDR3 has 15 residues. DNA of the CDR3: TGTGCCAGTAGTATAAGACCTGAGGGAGGAAACACCATATATTTT. As protein: CASSIRPEGGNTIYF.

The V and J genes are TRBV19 and TRBJ2-7; D is possibly TRBD2 (5 bases). The germline V gene encodes CDR1 LNHDA and CDR2 SQIVND (reference sequence). The V and J ends lost 6 bases and 6 bases respectively, with 18 bases between them. The CDR3 is made up of 14 amino acids. For the CDR3, the DNA is TGTGCCAGTAGCTCGGAAGACGACGCGGGCGAGCAGTACTTC. This sequence encodes CASSSEDDAGEQYF.

The chain combines TRBV19 with TRBJ2-3; D is unclear. V dropped 5 bases and J dropped 3 bases, with 21 bases sitting between them. This CDR3 comprises 17 residues. Germline CDR1 reads LNHDA; CDR2 reads SQIVND (reference sequence). The CDR3 nucleotides read TGTGCCAGTAGTCCCCGGGTTATATTCAACGTTACAGATACGCAGTATTTT. It is translated as CASSPRVIFNVTDTQYF.

The chain carries TRBV6-5 and TRBJ2-7, with a possible D match to TRBD1 (5 bases). From germline, CDR1 is MNHEY and CDR2 SVGAGI. V was shortened by 2 bases and J by 3 bases, with 8 bases between the two germline ends. The CDR3 has 13 amino acids. CDR3 nucleotide sequence: TGTGCCAGCAGTTACGGGGCAGTCTACGAGCAGTACTTC. Amino acids: CASSYGAVYEQYF.

The chain combines TRBV6-2 or TRBV6-3 with TRBJ2-7, with 13 bases matching TRBD2. The CDR3 spans 15 residues. Germline CDR1 reads MNHEY; CDR2 reads SVGEGT. The J segment lost 5 bases and the V segment lost 2 bases, leaving 3 bases of the junction unmatched. The CDR3 reads CASSYGTSGIDEQYF. The CDR3 DNA is TGTGCCAGCAGTTACGGGACTAGCGGGATCGACGAGCAGTACTTC.

The genes are TRBV3-1 (or the pseudogene TRBV3-2) and TRBJ2-1; TRBD2 agrees at 11 bases. The CDR3 runs 19 residues. The germline CDR1 and CDR2 sequences are LGHDT and YNNKEL (reference sequence). The J segment lost 0 bases and the V segment lost 5 bases, leaving 12 bases of the junction unmatched. This CDR3 is CASSVQGASGRPSYNEQFF. The CDR3 DNA is TGTGCCAGCAGCGTTCAGGGGGCTAGCGGGAGGCCCTCCTACAATGAGCAGTTCTTC.

The table lists this clone with a few counts. The rearrangement uses TRBV7-3 and TRBJ1-6; D gene uncertain. The V end lost 6 bases, the J end lost 18 bases, and 9 bases lay between the germline ends. The germline CDR1 and CDR2 sequences are SGHTA and FQGTGA. This CDR3 comprises 9 residues. In nucleotides, the CDR3 is TGTGCCAGCAGTGAGGCGACCCACTTT. Translated: CASSEATHF.

The chain couples TRBV15 to TRBJ1-1, with D unresolved. Per germline, CDR1 LNHNV and CDR2 YYDKDF (reference sequence). The CDR3 extends over 13 amino acids. V was pared by 5 bases and J by 0 bases, with 7 bases between. The CDR3 region has the DNA TGTGCCACCAGCCGAGCCTTGAACACTGAAGCTTTCTTT. It translates to CATSRALNTEAFF.

The genes are TRBV5-6 and TRBJ1-1, with D possibly TRBD1 on 6 matching bases. CDR1 is SGHDT, CDR2 YYEEEE, per germline. Trimming shortened V by 2 bases and J by 5 bases, and 19 bases separated the two germline ends. CDR3 length equals 16 residues. CDR3: CASSFGTSDGWTEAFF. The DNA of the CDR3 is TGTGCCAGCAGCTTCGGGACAAGCGATGGATGGACTGAAGCTTTCTTT.

This chain links TRBV7-3 with TRBJ2-1; 14 nucleotides line up with TRBD2. With 5 bases clipped from V and 4 bases from J, the junction kept 10 bases outside the gene matches. The CDR3 is 18 residues long. Germline CDR1 reads SGHTA; CDR2 reads FQGTGA. The CDR3 nucleotides read TGTGCCAGCAGCCCTCAAGGGACTAGCGGGAGAGTATACAATGAGCAGTTCTTC. Translating it yields CASSPQGTSGRVYNEQFF.